This T cell receptor (beta chain) was recorded in a study of cytomegalovirus exposure and HLA in healthy donors. PCR used 60 Vbeta primers and 13 Jbeta primers. TCRdb's copy holds only in-frame clones and misses some; the assay was immunoSEQ multiplex PCR. The sample consists of 120,000 to 150,000 clones, 65% to 85% of them appearing once. V was trimmed by 7 bases and J by 4 bases, leaving 9 bases between them. The length of the CDR3 is 12 residues. Germline CDR1 is MNHEY and CDR2 is SVGAGI. V usage is TRBV6-5 and J usage is TRBJ2-3; D is unclear. Sample: PBMCs. The receptor was isolated from a middle-aged woman in good health and CMV-seropositive. CDR3 amino acids: CASKQPADTQYF. The DNA for the CDR3 is TGTGCCAGCAAACAGCCCGCAGATACGCAGTATTTT.